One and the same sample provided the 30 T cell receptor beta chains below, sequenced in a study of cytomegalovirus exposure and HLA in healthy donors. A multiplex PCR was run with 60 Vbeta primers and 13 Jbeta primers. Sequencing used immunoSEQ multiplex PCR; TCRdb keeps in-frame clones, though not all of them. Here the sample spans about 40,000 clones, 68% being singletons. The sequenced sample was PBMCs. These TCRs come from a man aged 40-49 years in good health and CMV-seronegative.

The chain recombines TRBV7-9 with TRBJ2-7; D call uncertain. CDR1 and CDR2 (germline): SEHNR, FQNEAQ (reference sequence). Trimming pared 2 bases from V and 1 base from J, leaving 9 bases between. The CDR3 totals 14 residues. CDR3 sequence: CASSLPGQSYEQYF. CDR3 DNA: TGTGCCAGCAGCTTACCGGGTCAATCCTACGAGCAGTACTTC.

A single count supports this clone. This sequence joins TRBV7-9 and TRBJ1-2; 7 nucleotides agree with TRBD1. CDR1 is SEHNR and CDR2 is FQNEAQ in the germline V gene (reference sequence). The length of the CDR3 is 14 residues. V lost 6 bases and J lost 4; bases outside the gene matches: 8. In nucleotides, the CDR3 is TGTGCCAGCAGTGAGACAGGGCCCACCTATGGCTACACCTTC. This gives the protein CASSETGPTYGYTF. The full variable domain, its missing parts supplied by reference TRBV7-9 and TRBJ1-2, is DTGVSQNPRHKITKRGQNVTFRCDPISEHNRLYWYRQTLGQGPEFLTYFQNEAQLEKSRLLSDRFSAERPKGSFSTLEIQRTEQGDSAMYLCASSETGPTYGYTFGSGTRLTVV.

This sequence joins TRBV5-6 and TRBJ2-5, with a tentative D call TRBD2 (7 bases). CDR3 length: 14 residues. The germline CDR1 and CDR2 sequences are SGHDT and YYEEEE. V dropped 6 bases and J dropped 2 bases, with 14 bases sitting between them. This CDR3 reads CASTRGRGQETQYF. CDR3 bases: TGTGCCAGCACCAGAGGGAGGGGGCAAGAGACCCAGTACTTC. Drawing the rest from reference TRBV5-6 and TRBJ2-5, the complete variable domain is DAGVTQSPTHLIKTRGQQVTLRCSPKSGHDTVSWYQQALGQGPQFIFQYYEEEERQRGNFPDRFSGHQFPNYSSELNVNALLLGDSALYLCASTRGRGQETQYFGPGTRLLVL.

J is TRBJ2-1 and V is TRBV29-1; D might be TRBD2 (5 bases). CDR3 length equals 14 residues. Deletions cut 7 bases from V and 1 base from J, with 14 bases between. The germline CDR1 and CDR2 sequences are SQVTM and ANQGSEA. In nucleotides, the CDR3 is TGCAGCGCCTTGAGAGGGAGTTCCTACAATGAGCAGTTCTTC. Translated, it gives CSALRGSSYNEQFF.

The DNA for the CDR3 is TGCGCCAGCAGCTCGCCCCCGGGGGTTGAGCAGTTCTTC. Encoded protein: CASSSPPGVEQFF. The V call is TRBV4-1, the J call TRBJ2-1; weak D call: TRBD2 (6 bases). The V and J ends lost 5 bases and 9 bases respectively, with 14 bases between them. Germline CDR1 is MGHRA and CDR2 is YSYEKL. The CDR3 sequence is 13 residues long.

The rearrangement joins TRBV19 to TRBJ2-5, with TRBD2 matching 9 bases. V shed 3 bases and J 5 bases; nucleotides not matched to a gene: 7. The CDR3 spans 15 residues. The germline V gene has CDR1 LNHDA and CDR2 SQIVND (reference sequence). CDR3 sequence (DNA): TGTGCCAGTAGTATCCGGGGTAGCGGGGGCGAGACCCAGTACTTC. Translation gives CASSIRGSGGETQYF.

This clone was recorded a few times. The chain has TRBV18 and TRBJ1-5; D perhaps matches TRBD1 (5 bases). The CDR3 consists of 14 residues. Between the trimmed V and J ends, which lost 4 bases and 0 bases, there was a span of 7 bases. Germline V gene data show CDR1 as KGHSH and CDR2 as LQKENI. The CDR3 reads CASSQGYSNQPQHF. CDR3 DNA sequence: TGTGCCAGCTCACAGGGGTATAGCAATCAGCCCCAGCATTTT.

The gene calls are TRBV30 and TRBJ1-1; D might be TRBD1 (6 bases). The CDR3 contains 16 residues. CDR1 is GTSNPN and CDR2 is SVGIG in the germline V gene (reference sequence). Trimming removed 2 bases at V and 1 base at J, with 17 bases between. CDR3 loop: CAWSTTRDTQNTEAFF. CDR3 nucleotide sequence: TGTGCCTGGAGTACAACACGGGACACACAGAACACTGAAGCTTTCTTT.

The CDR3 nucleotides are TGTGCCAGCAGCTTAGCGGGCACTCAGTCCCCCTACGAGCAGTACTTC. Translated: CASSLAGTQSPYEQYF. J is TRBJ2-7 and V is TRBV7-6; no reliable D call. This CDR3 is built from 16 residues. Trimming removed 0 bases at V and 2 bases at J, with 14 bases between. Germline CDR1 is SGHVS and CDR2 is FNYEAQ.

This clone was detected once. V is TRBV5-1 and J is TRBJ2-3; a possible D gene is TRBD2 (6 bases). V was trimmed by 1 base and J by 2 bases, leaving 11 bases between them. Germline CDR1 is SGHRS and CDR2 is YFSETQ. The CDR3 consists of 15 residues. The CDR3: CASSLTRGITDTQYF. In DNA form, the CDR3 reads TGCGCCAGCAGCTTGACTCGCGGGATCACAGATACGCAGTATTTT.

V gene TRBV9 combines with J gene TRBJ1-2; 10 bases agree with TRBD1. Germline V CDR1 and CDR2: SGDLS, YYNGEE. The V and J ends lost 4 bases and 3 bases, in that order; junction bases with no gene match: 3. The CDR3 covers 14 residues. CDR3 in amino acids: CASSRQGADYGYTF. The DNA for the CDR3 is TGTGCCAGCAGCCGACAGGGGGCGGACTATGGCTACACCTTC.

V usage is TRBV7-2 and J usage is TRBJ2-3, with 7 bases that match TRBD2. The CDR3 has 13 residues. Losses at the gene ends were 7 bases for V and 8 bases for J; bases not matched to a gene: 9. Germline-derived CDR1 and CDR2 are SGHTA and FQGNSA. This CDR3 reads CASTLGGGSTQYF. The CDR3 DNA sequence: TGTGCCAGCACCCTGGGCGGGGGAAGTACGCAGTATTTT.

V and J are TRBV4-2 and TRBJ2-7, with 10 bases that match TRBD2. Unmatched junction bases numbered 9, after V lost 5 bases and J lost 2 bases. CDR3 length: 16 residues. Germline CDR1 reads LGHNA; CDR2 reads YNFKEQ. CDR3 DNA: TGTGCCAGCAGCTCAAACACAGCGGGGGGGACCTACGAGCAGTACTTC. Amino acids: CASSSNTAGGTYEQYF.

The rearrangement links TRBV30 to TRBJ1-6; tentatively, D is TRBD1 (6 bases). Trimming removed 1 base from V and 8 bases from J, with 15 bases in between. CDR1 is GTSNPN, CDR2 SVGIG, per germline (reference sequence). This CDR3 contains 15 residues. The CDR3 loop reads CAWSALGGAHSPLHF. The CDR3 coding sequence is TGTGCCTGGAGTGCTCTAGGGGGGGCCCATTCACCCCTCCACTTT.

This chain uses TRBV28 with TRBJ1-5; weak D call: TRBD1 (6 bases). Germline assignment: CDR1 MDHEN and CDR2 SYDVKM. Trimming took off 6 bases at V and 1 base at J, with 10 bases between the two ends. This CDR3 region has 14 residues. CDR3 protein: CASSTTGSNQPQHF. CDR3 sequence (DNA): TGTGCCAGCAGCACAACAGGGAGCAATCAGCCCCAGCATTTT.

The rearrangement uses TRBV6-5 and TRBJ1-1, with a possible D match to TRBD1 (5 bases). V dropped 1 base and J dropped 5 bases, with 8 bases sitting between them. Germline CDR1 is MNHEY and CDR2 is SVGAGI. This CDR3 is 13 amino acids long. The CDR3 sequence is CASSYWAGTEAFF. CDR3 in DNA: TGTGCCAGCAGTTACTGGGCAGGGACTGAAGCTTTCTTT.

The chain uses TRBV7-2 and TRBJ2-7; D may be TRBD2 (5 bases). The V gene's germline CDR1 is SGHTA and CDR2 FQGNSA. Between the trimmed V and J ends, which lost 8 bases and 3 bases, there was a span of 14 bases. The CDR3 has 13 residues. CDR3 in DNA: TGTGCCAGCGGCACGGGGTTTCACTACGAGCAGTACTTC. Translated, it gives CASGTGFHYEQYF.

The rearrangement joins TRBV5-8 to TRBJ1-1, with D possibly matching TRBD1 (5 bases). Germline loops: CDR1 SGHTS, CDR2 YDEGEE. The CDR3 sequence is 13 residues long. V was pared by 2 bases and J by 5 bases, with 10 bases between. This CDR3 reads CASSLWGGTEAFF. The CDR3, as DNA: TGTGCCAGCAGCTTATGGGGGGGGACTGAAGCTTTCTTT. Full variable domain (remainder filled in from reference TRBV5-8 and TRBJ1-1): EAGVTQSPTHLIKTRGQQATLRCSPISGHTSVYWYQQALGLGLQFLLWYDEGEERNRGNFPPRFSGRQFPNYSSELNVNALELEDSALYLCASSLWGGTEAFFGQGTRLTVV.

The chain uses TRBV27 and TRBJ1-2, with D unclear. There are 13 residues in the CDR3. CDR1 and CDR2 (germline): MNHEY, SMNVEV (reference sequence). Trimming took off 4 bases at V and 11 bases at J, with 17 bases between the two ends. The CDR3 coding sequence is TGTGCCAGCAGTTCTTCAGGCCTGGGAGGGTACACCTTC. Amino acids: CASSSSGLGGYTF.

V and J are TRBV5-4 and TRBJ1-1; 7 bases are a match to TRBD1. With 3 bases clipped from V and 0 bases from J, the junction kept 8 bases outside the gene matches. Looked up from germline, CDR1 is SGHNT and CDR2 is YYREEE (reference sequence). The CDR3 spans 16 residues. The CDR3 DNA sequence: TGTGCCAGCAGCTCAGACAGGGAAGCCATGAACACTGAAGCTTTCTTT. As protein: CASSSDREAMNTEAFF.

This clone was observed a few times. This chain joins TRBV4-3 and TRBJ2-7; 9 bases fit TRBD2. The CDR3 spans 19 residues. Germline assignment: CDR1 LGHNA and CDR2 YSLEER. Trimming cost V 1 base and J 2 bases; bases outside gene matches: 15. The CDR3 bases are TGCGCCAGCAGCCAAGTAGCGGGACAGCCTAGCGGGGCCGCCTACGAGCAGTACTTC. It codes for CASSQVAGQPSGAAYEQYF.

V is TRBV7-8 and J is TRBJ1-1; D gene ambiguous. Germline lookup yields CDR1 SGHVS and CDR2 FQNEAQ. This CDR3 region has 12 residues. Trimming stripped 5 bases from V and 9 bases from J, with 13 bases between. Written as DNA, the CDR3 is TGTGCCAGCAGCCTCTCTCGGGAAAAAGCTTTCTTT. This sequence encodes CASSLSREKAFF. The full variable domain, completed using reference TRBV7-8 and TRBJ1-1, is GAGVSQSPRYKVAKRGQDVALRCDPISGHVSLFWYQQALGQGPEFLTYFQNEAQLDKSGLPSDRFFAERPEGSVSTLKIQRTQQEDSAVYLCASSLSREKAFFGQGTRLTVV.

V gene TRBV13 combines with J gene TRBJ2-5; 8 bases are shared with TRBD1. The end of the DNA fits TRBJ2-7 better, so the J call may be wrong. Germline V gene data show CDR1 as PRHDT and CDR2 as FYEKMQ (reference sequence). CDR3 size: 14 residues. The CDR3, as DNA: TGTGCCAGCAGCTTCAGGGGGCGTGCCTACGAGCAGTACTTC. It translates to CASSFRGRAYEQYF.

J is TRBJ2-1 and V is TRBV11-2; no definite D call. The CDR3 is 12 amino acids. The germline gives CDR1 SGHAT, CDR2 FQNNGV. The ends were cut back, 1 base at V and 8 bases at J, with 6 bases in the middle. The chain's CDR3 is CASSLAADEQFF. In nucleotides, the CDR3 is TGTGCCAGCAGCTTAGCGGCGGATGAGCAGTTCTTC. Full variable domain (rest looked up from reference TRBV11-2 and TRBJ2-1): EAGVAQSPRYKIIEKRQSVAFWCNPISGHATLYWYQQILGQGPKLLIQFQNNGVVDDSQLPKDRFSAERLKGVDSTLKIQPAKLEDSAVYLCASSLAADEQFFGPGTRLTVL.

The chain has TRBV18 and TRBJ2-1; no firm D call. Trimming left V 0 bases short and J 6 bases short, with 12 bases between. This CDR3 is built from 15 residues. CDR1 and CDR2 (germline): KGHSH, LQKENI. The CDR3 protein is CASSPPRANINEQFF. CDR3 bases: TGTGCCAGCTCACCACCCAGAGCGAATATCAATGAGCAGTTCTTC.

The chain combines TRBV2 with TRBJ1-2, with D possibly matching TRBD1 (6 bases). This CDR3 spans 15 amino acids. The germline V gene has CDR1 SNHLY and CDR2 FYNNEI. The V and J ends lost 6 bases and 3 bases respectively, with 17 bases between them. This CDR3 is CASRRDGGAHYGYTF. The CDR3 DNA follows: TGTGCCAGCAGGAGGGATGGGGGCGCACACTATGGCTACACCTTC.

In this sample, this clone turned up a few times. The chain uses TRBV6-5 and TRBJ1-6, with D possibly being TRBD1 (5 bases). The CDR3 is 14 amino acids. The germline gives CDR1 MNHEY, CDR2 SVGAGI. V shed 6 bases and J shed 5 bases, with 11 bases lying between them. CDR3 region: CASSRSTDNSPLHF. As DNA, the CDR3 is TGTGCCAGCAGCCGCTCGACAGATAATTCACCCCTCCACTTT.

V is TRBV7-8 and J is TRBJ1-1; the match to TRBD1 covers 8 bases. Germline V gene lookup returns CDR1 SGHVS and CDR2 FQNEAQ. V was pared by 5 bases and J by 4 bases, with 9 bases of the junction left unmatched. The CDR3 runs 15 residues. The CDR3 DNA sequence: TGTGCCAGCAGCAGCGCAGGGGGCGCTGGCACTGAAGCTTTCTTT. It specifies CASSSAGGAGTEAFF.

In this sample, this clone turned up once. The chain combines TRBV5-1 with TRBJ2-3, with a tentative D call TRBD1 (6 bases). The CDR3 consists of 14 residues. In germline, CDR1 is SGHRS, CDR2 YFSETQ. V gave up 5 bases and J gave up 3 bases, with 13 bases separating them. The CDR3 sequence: CASSEGEGTDTQYF. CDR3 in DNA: TGCGCCAGCAGTGAGGGGGAAGGGACAGATACGCAGTATTTT.

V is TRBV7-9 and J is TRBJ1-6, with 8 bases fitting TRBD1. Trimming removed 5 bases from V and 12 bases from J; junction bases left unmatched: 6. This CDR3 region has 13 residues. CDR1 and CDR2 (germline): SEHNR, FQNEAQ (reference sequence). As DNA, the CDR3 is TGTGCCAGCAGCAGCGGACAGGGATTACCCCTCCACTTT. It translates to CASSSGQGLPLHF.